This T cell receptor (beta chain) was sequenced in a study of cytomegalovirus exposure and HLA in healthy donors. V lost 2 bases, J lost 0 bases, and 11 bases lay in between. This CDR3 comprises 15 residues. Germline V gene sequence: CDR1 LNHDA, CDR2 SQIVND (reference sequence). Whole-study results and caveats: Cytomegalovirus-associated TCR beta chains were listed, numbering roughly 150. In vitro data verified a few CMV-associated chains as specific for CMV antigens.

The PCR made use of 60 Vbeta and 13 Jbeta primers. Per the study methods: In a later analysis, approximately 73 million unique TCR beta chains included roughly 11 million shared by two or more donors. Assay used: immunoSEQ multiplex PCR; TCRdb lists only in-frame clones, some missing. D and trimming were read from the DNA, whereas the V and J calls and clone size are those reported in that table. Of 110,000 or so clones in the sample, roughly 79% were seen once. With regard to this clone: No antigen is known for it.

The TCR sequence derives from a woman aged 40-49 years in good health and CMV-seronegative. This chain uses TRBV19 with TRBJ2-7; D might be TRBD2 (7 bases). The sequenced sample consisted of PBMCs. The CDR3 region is CASSIRGALSYEQYF. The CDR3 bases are TGTGCCAGTAGTATACGGGGGGCCCTCTCCTACGAGCAGTACTTC.